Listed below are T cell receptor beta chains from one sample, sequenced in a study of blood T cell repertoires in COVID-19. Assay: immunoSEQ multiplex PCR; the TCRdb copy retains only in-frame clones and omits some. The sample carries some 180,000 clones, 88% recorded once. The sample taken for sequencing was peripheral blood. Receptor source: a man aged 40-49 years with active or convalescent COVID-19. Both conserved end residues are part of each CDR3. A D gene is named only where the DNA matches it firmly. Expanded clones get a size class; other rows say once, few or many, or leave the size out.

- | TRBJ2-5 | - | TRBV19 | TGTGCCAGTAGTATTAATCACGCGGCAGGGCGGGAGACCCAGTACTTC | CASSINHAAGRETQYF
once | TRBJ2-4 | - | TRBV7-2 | TGTGCCAGCAGCTTATTCTCTCGAGAAGCCAAAAACATTCAGTACTTC | CASSLFSREAKNIQYF
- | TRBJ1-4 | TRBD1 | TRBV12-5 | TGTGCTAGTGGTCTGAACAGGGGTGAAAAACTGTTTTTT | CASGLNRGEKLFF
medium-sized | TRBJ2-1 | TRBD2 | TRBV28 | TGTGCCAGCAGTTCCCGTCTAGCGGGAGCCGGTGAGCAGTTCTTC | CASSSRLAGAGEQFF
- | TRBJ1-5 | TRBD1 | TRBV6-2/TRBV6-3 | TGTGCCAGCAGTTCTGGACAGGGCGCTCAGCCCCAGCATTTT | CASSSGQGAQPQHF
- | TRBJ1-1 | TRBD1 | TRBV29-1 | TGCAGCGTCCAAGAAGGGGGCCACATACTCCGACGGGCTTTCTTT | CSVQEGGHILRRAFF
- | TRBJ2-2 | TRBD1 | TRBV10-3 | TGTGCCATCAGTGAGTCGCCAGGGGGCTTCGGGGAGCTGTTTTTT | CAISESPGGFGELFF
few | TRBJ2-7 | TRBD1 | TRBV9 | TGTGCCAGCAGCCCAAAGACAGGGGCGTCGTACGAGCAGTACTTC | CASSPKTGASYEQYF
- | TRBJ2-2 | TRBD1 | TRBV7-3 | TGTGCCAGCAGCTTGACAGGGGGGCCACTGAACACCGGGGAGCTGTTTTTT | CASSLTGGPLNTGELFF
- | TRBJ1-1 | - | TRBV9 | TGTGCCAGCAGCAGGGACACAGAAGCTTTCTTT | CASSRDTEAFF
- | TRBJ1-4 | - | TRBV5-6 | TGTGCCAGCAGCTATCAGGGTTCTAGTGAAAAACTGTTTTTT | CASSYQGSSEKLFF
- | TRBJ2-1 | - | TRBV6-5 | TGTGCCAGCAGCTTAGGGGGTAGCCTCTACAATGAGCAGTTCTTC | CASSLGGSLYNEQFF
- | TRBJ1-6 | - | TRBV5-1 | TGCGCCAGCAGCTTGGGCGGGGAACGGGTTTCACCCCTCCACTTT | CASSLGGERVSPLHF
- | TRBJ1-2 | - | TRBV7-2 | TGTGCCAGCAGCTCGAGACAGGAGATCTATGGCTACACCTTC | CASSSRQEIYGYTF
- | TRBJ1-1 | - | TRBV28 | TGTGCCAGCAGCCTCCCGGGGAGGACTGAAGCTTTCTTT | CASSLPGRTEAFF
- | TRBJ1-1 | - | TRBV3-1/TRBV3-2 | TGTGCCAGCAGTCACCAAGGTGGGGCCGGCTTGGAAGCTTTCTTT | CASSHQGGAGLEAFF
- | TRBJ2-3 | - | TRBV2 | TGTGCCAGCAGAGAGTCGATCGCAGATACGCAGTATTTT | CASRESIADTQYF
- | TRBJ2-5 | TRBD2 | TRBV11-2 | TGTGCCAGCTCACAAATAGCGGGGGGAGGGGAGACCCAGTACTTC | CASSQIAGGGETQYF
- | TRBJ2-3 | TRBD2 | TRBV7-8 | TGTGCCAGCAGCTTAGCGAGTCTAGCGGGATCAACAGATACGCAGTATTTT | CASSLASLAGSTDTQYF
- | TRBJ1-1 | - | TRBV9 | TGTGCCAGCAGCGTAGCTGGGGGGAATTACATGAACACTGAAGCTTTCTTT | CASSVAGGNYMNTEAFF
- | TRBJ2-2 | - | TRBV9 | TGTGCCAGCAGCGTAGGGCCAGCCGGGGAGCTGTTTTTT | CASSVGPAGELFF
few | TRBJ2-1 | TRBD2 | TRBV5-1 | TGCGCCAGCAGCCTAACGACTAGCGGGTCTACTGGGGAGCAGTTCTTC | CASSLTTSGSTGEQFF
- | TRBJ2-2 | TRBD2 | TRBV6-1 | TGTGCCAGCAGTGTAGGTGGCGGGAGCGGCACCGGGGAGCTGTTTTTT | CASSVGGGSGTGELFF
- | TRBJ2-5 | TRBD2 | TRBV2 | TGTGCCAGCGGAACTAGCGGGGAGACCCAGTACTTC | CASGTSGETQYF
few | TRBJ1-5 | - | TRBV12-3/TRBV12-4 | TGTGCCAGCACTCTAACGAAGAATCAGCCCCAGCATTTT | CASTLTKNQPQHF
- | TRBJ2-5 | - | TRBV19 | TGTGCCAGTAGTATTCGACTAAGCCAAGAGACCCAGTACTTC | CASSIRLSQETQYF
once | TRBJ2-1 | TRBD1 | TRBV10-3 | TGTGCCATCAGTTACCTGGGGACAGGAGACTACAATGAGCAGTTCTTC | CAISYLGTGDYNEQFF
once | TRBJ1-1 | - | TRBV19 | TGTGCCAGTTGCGCGGCAAAGAACACTGAAGCTTTCTTT | CASCAAKNTEAFF
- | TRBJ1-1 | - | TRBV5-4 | TGTGCCAGCAGCTGGGAGCAGAACACTGAAGCTTTCTTT | CASSWEQNTEAFF
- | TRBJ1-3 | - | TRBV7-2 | TGTGCCAGCAGCTACTCACACAGCTCTGGAAACACCATATATTTT | CASSYSHSSGNTIYF
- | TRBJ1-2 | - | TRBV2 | TGTGCCAGCAGTCCCCTCGGGGGCTACACCTTC | CASSPLGGYTF
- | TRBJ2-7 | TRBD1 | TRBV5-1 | TGCGCCAGCAGCCGTGACCCAGGGGGCTCCTACGAGCAGTACTTC | CASSRDPGGSYEQYF
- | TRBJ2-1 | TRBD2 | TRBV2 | TGTGCCAGCACCAGAGGACTAGCGAAGTTCTTC | CASTRGLAKFF
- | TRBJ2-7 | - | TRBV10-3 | TGTGCCATCAGTGAATTAGGGGGCGAGCAGTACTTC | CAISELGGEQYF
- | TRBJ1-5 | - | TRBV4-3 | TGCGCCAGCAGCCAAGACAGGAGCAATCAGCCCCAGCATTTT | CASSQDRSNQPQHF
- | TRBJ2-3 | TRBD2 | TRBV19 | TGTGCCAGTAGTATAGGTCTAGCGGGGCTCACAGATACGCAGTATTTT | CASSIGLAGLTDTQYF
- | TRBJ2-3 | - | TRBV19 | TGTGCCAGTACCCGTGACAGGATTGGCACAGATACGCAGTATTTT | CASTRDRIGTDTQYF
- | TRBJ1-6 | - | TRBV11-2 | TGTGCCAGCAGCTTTTCGTTCAGCAGGGTTTTTATACCCCTCCACTTT | CASSFSFSRVFIPLHF
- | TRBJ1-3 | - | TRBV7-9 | TGTGCCAGCAGCTTAACGACAGGCTCCTTCTCTGGAAACACCATATATTTT | CASSLTTGSFSGNTIYF
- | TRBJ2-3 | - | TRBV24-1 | TGTGCCACCAGTGACAAGACAGGACGGGATACGCAGTATTTT | CATSDKTGRDTQYF
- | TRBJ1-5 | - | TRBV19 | TGTGCCAGTAGTGGTAGAGGAGGGGGCAATCAGCCCCAGCATTTT | CASSGRGGGNQPQHF
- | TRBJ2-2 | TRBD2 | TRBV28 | TGTGCCAGCAGTCCAGCGGGAGGACCGACCGGGGAGCTGTTTTTT | CASSPAGGPTGELFF
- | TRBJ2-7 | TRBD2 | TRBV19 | TGTGCCAGTAGTATGTCGAGCGGGAGTTTCTACGAGCAGTACTTC | CASSMSSGSFYEQYF
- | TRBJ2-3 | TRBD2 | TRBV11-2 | TGTGCCAGCAGCCCTTACAGCGGGGGCACAGATACGCAGTATTTT | CASSPYSGGTDTQYF
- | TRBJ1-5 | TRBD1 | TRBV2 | TGTGCCAGCAGTGACGGGACAGGCAATCAGCCCCAGCATTTT | CASSDGTGNQPQHF
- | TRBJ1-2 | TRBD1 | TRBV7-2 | TGTGCCAGCAGCGTGGACAGGGGAGGTGGCTACACCTTC | CASSVDRGGGYTF
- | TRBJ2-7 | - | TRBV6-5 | TGTGCCAGCAGTCAACAGGGCTACGAGCAGTACTTC | CASSQQGYEQYF
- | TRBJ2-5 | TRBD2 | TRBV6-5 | TGTGCCAGCAGAGTCGCGGGGGGGAAAGAGACCCAGTACTTC | CASRVAGGKETQYF
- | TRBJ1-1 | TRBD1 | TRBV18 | TGTGCCAGCTCACGACAGGGTAGGGACACTGAAGCTTTCTTT | CASSRQGRDTEAFF
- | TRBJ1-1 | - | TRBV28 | TGTGCCAGCAGCCACCACAGGGAACCCGACACTGAAGCTTTCTTT | CASSHHREPDTEAFF
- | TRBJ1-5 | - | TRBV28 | TGTGCCAGCAGTTCCGCGGGGAGGTATAGCAATCAGCCCCAGCATTTT | CASSSAGRYSNQPQHF
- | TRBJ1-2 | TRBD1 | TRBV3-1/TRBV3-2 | TGTGCCAGCAGGTTGAAAGGGGGCTCGGATGGCTACACCTTC | CASRLKGGSDGYTF